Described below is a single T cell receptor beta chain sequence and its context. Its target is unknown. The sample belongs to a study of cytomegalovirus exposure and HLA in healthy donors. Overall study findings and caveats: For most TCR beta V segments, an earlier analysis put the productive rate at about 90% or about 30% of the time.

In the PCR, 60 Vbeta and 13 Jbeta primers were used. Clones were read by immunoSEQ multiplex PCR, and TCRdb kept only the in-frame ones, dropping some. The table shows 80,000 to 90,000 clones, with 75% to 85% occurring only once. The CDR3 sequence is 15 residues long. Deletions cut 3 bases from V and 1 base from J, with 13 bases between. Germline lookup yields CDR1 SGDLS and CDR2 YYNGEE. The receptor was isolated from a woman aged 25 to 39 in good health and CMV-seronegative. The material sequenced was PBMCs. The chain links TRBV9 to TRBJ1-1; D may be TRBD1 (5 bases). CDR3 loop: CASSALGRGNTEAFF. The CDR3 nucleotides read TGTGCCAGCAGCGCTTTAGGGAGGGGGAACACTGAAGCTTTCTTT.